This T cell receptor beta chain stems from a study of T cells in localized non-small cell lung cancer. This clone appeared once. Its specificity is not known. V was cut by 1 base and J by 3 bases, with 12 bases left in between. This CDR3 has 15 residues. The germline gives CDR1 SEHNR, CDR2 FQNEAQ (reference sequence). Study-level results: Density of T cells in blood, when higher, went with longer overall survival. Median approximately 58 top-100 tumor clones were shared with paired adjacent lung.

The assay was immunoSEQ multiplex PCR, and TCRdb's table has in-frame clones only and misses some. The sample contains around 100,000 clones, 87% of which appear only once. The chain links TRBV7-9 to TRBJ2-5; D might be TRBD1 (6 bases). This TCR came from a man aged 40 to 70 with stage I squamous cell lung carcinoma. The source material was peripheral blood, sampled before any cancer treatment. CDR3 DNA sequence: TGTGCCAGCAGCTTAGGGACCGGACAGAAAGAGACCCAGTACTTC. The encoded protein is CASSLGTGQKETQYF.